This T cell receptor beta chain was recovered during a study of blood T cell repertoires in COVID-19. Overall study context: The United States, Italy and Spain were the sources of the acute and convalescent COVID-19 samples. From T cells, B-cell-depleted T cells, or PBMCs came the material, which was cDNA or gDNA.

Source study methods: Estimation of nucleated cell counts relied on the amplification of reference gene primers. TCRdb's table, derived via immunoSEQ multiplex PCR, lists solely in-frame clones and lacks some. The V and J calls and the clone size are those of that table, but D and trimming were determined from the DNA. Found here are about 60,000 clones, 88% of them singletons; the top ten hold under 20%. The sequencing sample was made of peripheral blood. This clonotype was sampled from a woman older than 75 with active COVID-19.

The CDR3, as DNA: TGTGCCTGTCCGACTAGCGGGGGGGCGAGGACCGGGGAGCTGTTTTTT. Its translation: CACPTSGGARTGELFF. The chain recombines TRBV30 with TRBJ2-2, with 14 nucleotides matching TRBD2. Germline assignment: CDR1 GTSNPN and CDR2 SVGIG (reference sequence). The CDR3 has 16 residues. V lost 6 bases, J lost 5 bases, and 8 bases stayed unmatched.